Each of the 30 T cell receptor beta chains below was sequenced from the same sample in a study of Graves' ophthalmopathy and Graves' hyperthyroidism (dated by TCRdb to about 2018). The sequencer listed for this sample is Illumina HiSeq 2000. For repertoire sequencing, the TCR beta CDR3 regions were amplified from RNA transcripts. HTBI primers and the Qiagen OneStep RT-PCR kit were used in a first-round RT-PCR, which was followed by a second-round multiplex PCR, size selection and purification. TCRdb trimmed the raw reads at Q25, called clones with MiXCR and kept productive beta chains. Every CDR3 protein is listed once, alongside the most common genes and DNA of its rows. The sample contains approximately 640,000 distinct CDR3 sequences, 35% to 50% of them found a single time. The top ten clones comprise more than 2.5% of the sample. Sequenced input: peripheral blood. These receptors all stem from an adult man with Graves' ophthalmopathy.

Concerning this clonotype: A clone one base away is much larger, so this may be a read error. This chain uses TRBV4-3 with TRBJ1-4; 8 bases fit TRBD1. Germline lookup yields CDR1 LGHNA and CDR2 YSLEER. Trimming removed 4 bases from V and 10 bases from J; junction bases left unmatched: 8. This CDR3 is 14 amino acids long. The CDR3 loop is CASSLMDRDGKLFF. DNA of the CDR3: TGCGCCAGCAGCCTAATGGACAGGGACGGAAAACTGTTTTTT.

On this clonotype: This may be a read error, as it is one base from a much larger clone. The chain has TRBV12-3 or TRBV12-4 and TRBJ2-2; 8 bases align to TRBD1. Trimming took 5 bases from V and 7 from J; bases not matched to a gene: 3. This CDR3 is 13 amino acids long. CDR3 nucleotides: TGTGCCAGCAGTGACAGGGGTGGCGGGGAGCTGTTTTTT. Protein sequence: CASSDRGGGELFF.

This clonotype was detected only a few times. The J gene is TRBJ1-3, the V gene TRBV7-2, with 7 bases fitting TRBD1. This CDR3 region has 16 residues. CDR1 and CDR2 from the germline V gene are SGHTA and FQGNSA. Trimming removed 5 bases from V and 2 bases from J; junction bases left unmatched: 9. The CDR3 loop is CASSQDLTGAGNTIYF. CDR3 in DNA: TGTGCCAGCAGCCAAGATTTAACAGGGGCTGGAAACACCATATATTTT.

On this clonotype: A read error is possible here, since a much larger clone lies one base away. The V call is TRBV19, the J call TRBJ1-1; D is undetermined. With 3 bases removed from V and 1 base from J, the gap between germline ends came to 12 bases. Germline V lookup: CDR1 LNHDA, CDR2 SQIVND (reference sequence). The CDR3 loop spans 15 amino acids. The CDR3 spells CASSIRGVWNTEAFF. CDR3 coding DNA: TGTGCCAGTAGTATTCGGGGTGTGTGGAACACTGAAGCTTTCTTT. Full variable domain (remainder filled in from reference TRBV19 and TRBJ1-1): DGGITQSPKYLFRKEGQNVTLSCEQNLNHDAMYWYRQDPGQGLRLIYYSQIVNDFQKGDIAEGYSVSREKKESFPLTVTSAQKNPTAFYLCASSIRGVWNTEAFFGQGTRLTVV.

A note on this clonotype: This may be a read error: a much more frequent sequence differs by one nucleotide. The genes are TRBV7-3 and TRBJ1-2; unclear D gene. CDR3 length equals 13 residues. CDR1 and CDR2 from the germline V gene are SGHTA and FQGTGA. The CDR3 nucleotides read TGTGCCAGCAGCTTGTCGTCTAACTATGGCTACAGCTTC. This encodes CASSLSSNYGYSF.

In its sample, this clonotype was seen many times. The rearrangement joins TRBV14 to TRBJ1-3; unclear D gene. From germline, CDR1 is SGHDN and CDR2 FVKESK. This CDR3 has 16 residues. The V gene lost 0 bases and the J gene lost 0 bases, with 9 bases spanning the gap. The CDR3 region is CASSQESDTSGNTIYF. The CDR3 bases are TGTGCCAGCAGCCAAGAATCCGACACCTCTGGAAACACCATATATTTT.

The sample holds many counts of this clonotype. The V call is TRBV29-1, the J call TRBJ2-5; 11 bases map to TRBD1. CDR1 and CDR2 (germline): SQVTM, ANQGSEA. J lost 4 bases, V lost 6 bases, and 4 bases had no gene match. The CDR3 consists of 13 residues. The CDR3 region has the DNA TGCAGCGTCGGACAGGGGGCGGGAGAGACCCAGTACTTC. This sequence encodes CSVGQGAGETQYF.

This chain links TRBV10-3 with TRBJ1-4; D is unresolved. CDR3 size: 12 residues. Trimming cost V 10 bases and J 7 bases, with 13 bases left between them. Germline assignment: CDR1 ENHRY and CDR2 SYGVKD. CDR3 loop: CASRASGEKLFF. The CDR3 DNA sequence: TGTGCCAGCAGAGCCTCAGGTGAAAAACTGTTTTTT.

This clonotype was observed at least ten times. The chain links TRBV5-1 to TRBJ1-4; D is ambiguous. V was pared by 4 bases and J by 0 bases, with 10 bases between. The CDR3 is 15 amino acids. The V gene's germline CDR1 is SGHRS and CDR2 YFSETQ. This CDR3 is CASSTDGATNEKLFF. DNA of the CDR3: TGCGCCAGCAGCACCGACGGTGCAACTAATGAAAAACTGTTTTTT.

This clonotype has a handful of counts. This CDR3 is missing its conserved last phenylalanine or tryptophan, likely due to a read error. The DNA is omitted, as the CDR3 cannot be located on it reliably, and the CDR3 follows TCRdb's listing. The chain combines TRBV10-3 with TRBJ1-1. Germline values: CDR1 ENHRY, CDR2 SYGVKD. The CDR3 is 8 amino acids in total, end residues counted. The CDR3 protein is CAISESAS.

The CDR3 here is CASSYSRDTLYEQYF. DNA for the CDR3: TGTGCCAGCAGTTATTCCCGGGACACCCTCTACGAGCAGTACTTC. The chain couples TRBV7-8 to TRBJ2-7; a weak D match, TRBD1 (6 bases). Germline CDR1 reads SGHVS; CDR2 reads FQNEAQ. CDR3 size: 15 residues. V lost 6 bases and J 3 bases, leaving 18 bases between the germline ends.

V is TRBV10-3 and J is TRBJ1-4; no reliable D call. The CDR3 extends over 14 amino acids. V gave up 11 bases and J gave up 5 bases, with 18 bases separating them. The germline V gene encodes CDR1 ENHRY and CDR2 SYGVKD. The DNA of the CDR3 is TGTGCCTGGAGTCCCCGTAACTCCAATGAAAAACTGTTTTTT. Translated, it gives CAWSPRNSNEKLFF.

This clonotype came up many times. The chain employs TRBV10-3 and TRBJ1-5; 7 positions match TRBD1. Germline V gives CDR1 ENHRY, CDR2 SYGVKD. V trimming: 2 bases; J trimming: 4 bases; junction bases outside the gene matches: 5. The CDR3 spans 15 residues. The CDR3 loop is CAISEQGQLNQPQHF. DNA for the CDR3: TGTGCCATCAGTGAGCAGGGACAGTTAAATCAGCCCCAGCATTTT.

Remarks on this clonotype: Possible read error: a much larger clone is one base away. The CDR3 reads CSENRVNYGYTF. As DNA, the CDR3 is TGCAGTGAAAACCGGGTCAACTATGGCTACACCTTC. The V and J genes are TRBV20-1 and TRBJ1-2, with no clear D. The V gene's germline CDR1 is DFQATT and CDR2 SNEGSKA (reference sequence). Trimming left V 7 bases short and J 2 bases short, with 11 bases between. This CDR3 contains 12 residues.

The CDR3 is CATSGGQGAYNEQFF. Here the CDR3 DNA reads TGTGCCACCAGTGGGGGACAGGGGGCATACAATGAGCAGTTCTTC. V gene TRBV24-1 combines with J gene TRBJ2-1; 12 bases line up with TRBD1. There are 15 residues in the CDR3. Germline-derived CDR1 and CDR2 are KGHDR and SFDVKD. The junction had 2 bases not matched to a gene; V was cut back by 5 bases and J by 4 bases.

V and J are TRBV15 and TRBJ2-2; D is undetermined. This CDR3 has 14 residues. Looked up from germline, CDR1 is LNHNV and CDR2 is YYDKDF (reference sequence). V dropped 1 base and J dropped 4 bases, with 7 bases sitting between them. CDR3 nucleotides: TGTGCCACCAGCAGAGTACCGGGCACCGGGGAGCTGTTTTTT. Translation gives CATSRVPGTGELFF.

The gene calls are TRBV10-3 and TRBJ2-5; no definite D call. The V gene lost 11 bases and the J gene lost 3 bases, with 4 bases spanning the gap. The CDR3 has 9 amino acids. Germline lookup yields CDR1 ENHRY and CDR2 SYGVKD. The CDR3 sequence: CAGEETQYF. The DNA for the CDR3 is TGTGCCGGCGAAGAGACCCAGTACTTC.

The sample holds many counts of this clonotype. The rearrangement links TRBV19 to TRBJ1-2, with 7 bases identical to TRBD1. V lost 7 bases and J lost 7; bases outside the gene matches: 3. The germline gives CDR1 LNHDA, CDR2 SQIVND (reference sequence). CDR3 size: 11 residues. CDR3 protein: CASNDRAGYTF. CDR3 nucleotides: TGTGCCAGTAACGACAGGGCTGGCTACACCTTC.

This clonotype was counted at least ten times. This chain connects TRBV20-1 to TRBJ2-7; tentatively, D is TRBD2 (5 bases). This CDR3 region has 11 residues. Trimming took off 6 bases at V and 3 bases at J, with 9 bases between the two ends. Germline V CDR1 and CDR2: DFQATT, SNEGSKA (reference sequence). CDR3: CSASGGYEQYF. CDR3 sequence (DNA): TGCAGTGCAAGCGGCGGCTACGAGCAGTACTTC.

As for this clonotype: Germline is not matched at one junction end, which may reflect a read error. CDR3 DNA: TGTGCCAGTAGTATAGAGGACAGGGGTGAAAAACTGCTTTTT. As protein: CASSIEDRGEKLLF. The chain has TRBV19 and TRBJ1-4, with 9 positions matching TRBD1. Germline V lookup: CDR1 LNHDA, CDR2 SQIVND (reference sequence). The CDR3 covers 14 residues.

This clonotype was seen a few times. This sequence joins TRBV7-2 and TRBJ1-2, with D possibly TRBD1 on 5 matching bases. The germline CDR1 and CDR2 sequences are SGHTA and FQGNSA. With 5 bases removed from V and 5 bases from J, the gap between germline ends came to 18 bases. The CDR3 length is 15 residues. The CDR3: CASSLSWGQNYGYTF. The CDR3 nucleotides read TGTGCCAGCAGCCTTTCCTGGGGCCAGAATTATGGCTACACCTTC.

The V call is TRBV2, the J call TRBJ2-2; TRBD1 agrees at 9 bases. The CDR3 sequence is 15 residues long. V lost 1 base to trimming and J lost 7 bases; unmatched junction nucleotides: 4. Germline CDR1 and CDR2: SNHLY and FYNNEI. The CDR3 loop reads CASSEVGTGSGELFF. The CDR3, as DNA: TGTGCCAGCAGTGAAGTTGGGACAGGGAGCGGGGAGCTGTTTTTT.

This clonotype was counted at least ten times. The rearrangement uses TRBV4-1 and TRBJ1-5, with 8 bases fitting TRBD1. Germline V gene data show CDR1 as MGHRA and CDR2 as YSYEKL. V was pared by 3 bases and J by 7 bases, with 8 bases of the junction left unmatched. CDR3 length equals 15 residues. DNA for the CDR3: TGCGCCAGCAGCCACCCAGGGGGCAGGCGGCAGCCCCAGCATTTT. Translated: CASSHPGGRRQPQHF.

This clonotype was counted between two and nine times. One junction end does not reproduce the germline sequence, and a read error may be involved. This chain links TRBV20-1 with TRBJ2-7; TRBD1 matches 7 bases. The length of the CDR3 is 14 residues. Germline V gives CDR1 DFQATT, CDR2 SNEGSKA (reference sequence). The CDR3 nucleotides read TGTGCCTGGAGTGACAGGGTCCGGGTGGGGGAGCAGTACTTC. Translating gives CAWSDRVRVGEQYF.

The chain carries TRBV25-1 and TRBJ2-2; D is ambiguous. The CDR3 runs 14 residues. The ends were cut back, 5 bases at V and 0 bases at J, with 7 bases in the middle. From germline, CDR1 is MGHDK and CDR2 SYGVNS. This CDR3 is CASSTHSNTGELFF. The CDR3 DNA reads TGTGCCAGCAGTACTCACTCGAACACCGGGGAGCTGTTTTTT. Full variable domain (outside the CDR3, taken from reference TRBV25-1 and TRBJ2-2): EADIYQTPRYLVIGTGKKITLECSQTMGHDKMYWYQQDPGMELHLIHYSYGVNSTEKGDLSSESTVSRIRTEHFPLTLESARPSHTSQYLCASSTHSNTGELFFGEGSRLTVL.

Regarding this clonotype: The junction departs from germline at one end; a sequencing error may be responsible. The rearrangement joins TRBV11-3 to TRBJ2-7; either TRBD1 or TRBD2 may fit D (5 bases each). Germline assignment: CDR1 SGHNT and CDR2 YENEEA. The CDR3 spans 11 residues. The CDR3 is CASSFLGELYF. The CDR3 DNA reads as TGTGCCAGCAGCTTCTTGGGGGAGCTGTACTTC.

This clonotype was picked up many times. This chain links TRBV9 with TRBJ1-4; D might be TRBD1 (5 bases). The CDR3 sequence is 15 residues long. Trimming shortened V by 4 bases and J by 3 bases, and 13 bases separated the two germline ends. Germline CDR1 reads SGDLS; CDR2 reads YYNGEE. The CDR3 DNA is TGTGCCAGCAGCAACATGGGGGGAGCTAATGAAAAACTGTTTTTT. Protein sequence: CASSNMGGANEKLFF.

In its sample, this clonotype was seen many times. The chain recombines TRBV7-8 with TRBJ1-3; D remains unclear. The V gene lost 5 bases and the J gene lost 3 bases, with 14 bases spanning the gap. Germline CDR1 and CDR2: SGHVS and FQNEAQ. The CDR3 loop spans 15 amino acids. The chain's CDR3 is CASSQDKGFGNTIYF. In DNA, the CDR3 is TGTGCCAGCAGCCAAGATAAGGGTTTTGGAAACACCATATATTTT.

This sequence joins TRBV7-8 and TRBJ2-5; maybe TRBD1 (5 bases). The CDR3 sequence is 15 residues long. The germline V and J ends were trimmed by 11 bases and 5 bases, with 24 bases remaining between them. CDR1 SGHVS and CDR2 FQNEAQ come from the germline V gene. The DNA for the CDR3 is TGTGCCTGGAGTATACAGGACCTCCACGGGGAGACCCAGTACTTC. It yields the protein CAWSIQDLHGETQYF.

The chain joins TRBV5-7 to TRBJ1-5; D is ambiguous. TRBV5-7 counts as an open reading frame of uncertain function. Between the trimmed V and J ends, which lost 4 bases and 11 bases, there was a span of 22 bases. This CDR3 is built from 15 residues. CDR3 loop: CASSPVRGLGETQHF. CDR3 DNA sequence: TGTGCCAGCAGCCCGGTGCGCGGACTAGGAGAGACCCAGCATTTT.